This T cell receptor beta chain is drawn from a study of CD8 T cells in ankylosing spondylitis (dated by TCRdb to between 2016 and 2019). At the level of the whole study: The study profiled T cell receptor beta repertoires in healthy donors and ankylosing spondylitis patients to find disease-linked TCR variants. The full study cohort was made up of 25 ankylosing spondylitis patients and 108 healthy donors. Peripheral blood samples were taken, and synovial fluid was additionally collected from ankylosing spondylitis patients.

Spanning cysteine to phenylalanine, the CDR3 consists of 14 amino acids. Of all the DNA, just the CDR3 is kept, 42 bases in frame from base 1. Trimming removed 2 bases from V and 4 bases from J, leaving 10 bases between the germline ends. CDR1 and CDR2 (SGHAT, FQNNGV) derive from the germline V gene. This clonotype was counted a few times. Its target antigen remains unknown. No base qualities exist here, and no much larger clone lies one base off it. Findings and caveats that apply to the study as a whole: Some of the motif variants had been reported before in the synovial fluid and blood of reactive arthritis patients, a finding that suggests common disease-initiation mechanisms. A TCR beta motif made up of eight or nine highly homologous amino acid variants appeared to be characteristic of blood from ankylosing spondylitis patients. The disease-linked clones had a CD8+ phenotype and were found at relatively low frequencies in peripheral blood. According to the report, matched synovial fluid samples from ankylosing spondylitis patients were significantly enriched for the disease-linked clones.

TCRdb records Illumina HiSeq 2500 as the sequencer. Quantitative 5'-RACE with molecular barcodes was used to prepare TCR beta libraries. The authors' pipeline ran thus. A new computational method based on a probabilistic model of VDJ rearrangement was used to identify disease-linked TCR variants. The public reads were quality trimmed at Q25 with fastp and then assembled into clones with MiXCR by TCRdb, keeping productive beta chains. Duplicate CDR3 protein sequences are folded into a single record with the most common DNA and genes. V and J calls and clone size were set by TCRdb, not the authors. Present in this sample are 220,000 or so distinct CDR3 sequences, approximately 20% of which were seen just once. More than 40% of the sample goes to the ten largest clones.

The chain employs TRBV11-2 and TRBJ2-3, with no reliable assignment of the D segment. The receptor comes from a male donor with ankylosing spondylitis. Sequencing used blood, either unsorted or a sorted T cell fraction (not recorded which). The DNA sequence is TGTGCCAGCAGCTTACGTGTGGCCCCAGATACGCAGTATTTT. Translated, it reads CASSLRVAPDTQYF. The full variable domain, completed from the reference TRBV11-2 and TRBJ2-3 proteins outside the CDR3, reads EAGVAQSPRYKIIEKRQSVAFWCNPISGHATLYWYQQILGQGPKLLIQFQNNGVVDDSQLPKDRFSAERLKGVDSTLKIQPAKLEDSAVYLCASSLRVAPDTQYFGPGTRLTVL.